This TCR beta chain was recorded in a study of blood T cell repertoires in COVID-19. Study-level information: Samples of COVID-19 (acute and convalescent) were obtained from the United States, Italy and Spain. T cells, B-cell-depleted T cells, or PBMCs supplied cDNA or gDNA.

Original processing methods: Estimates of nucleated cell counts were drawn from the amplification of reference gene primers. Clones were sequenced by immunoSEQ multiplex PCR, and TCRdb holds only the in-frame ones, with some missing. V, J and clone size reflect that table, while D and trimming were determined from the DNA. Of some 97,000 clones listed, around four fifths are singletons. With 7 bases removed from V and 2 bases from J, the gap between germline ends came to 11 bases. The CDR3 consists of 13 residues. CDR1 SNHLY and CDR2 FYNNEI come from the germline V gene. The chain recombines TRBV2 with TRBJ2-5, with D possibly matching TRBD2 (5 bases). The sequencing input was peripheral blood. The clonotype comes from a man aged 50-59 years with active or convalescent COVID-19. The CDR3 DNA reads as TGTGCCAGCAACGAGGACTTGCAAGAGACCCAGTACTTC. This gives the protein CASNEDLQETQYF.